This T cell receptor (beta chain) stems from a study of cytomegalovirus exposure and HLA in healthy donors. Study-level results: The investigators catalogued about 170 TCR beta chains as cytomegalovirus-associated.

The length of the CDR3 is 19 residues. The V gene's germline CDR1 is SGHTA and CDR2 FQGNSA. V lost 5 bases, J lost 9 bases, and 25 bases stayed unmatched. The PCR made use of 60 Vbeta and 13 Jbeta primers. Profiling relied on immunoSEQ multiplex PCR, and the TCRdb table lists in-frame clones only, not all of them. In the table there are tens of thousands of clones, about 70% of which are singletons. To note about this clone: As yet, its antigen is unknown.

The specimen was PBMCs. The chain has TRBV7-2 and TRBJ2-1, with TRBD1 matching 7 bases. The sequence was collected from a man between 18 and 35 years old in good health and CMV-seronegative. CDR3 sequence: CASSQGGRVRLQGFGEQFF. The CDR3 DNA follows: TGTGCCAGCAGCCAAGGGGGCAGGGTTAGGCTACAAGGTTTCGGTGAGCAGTTCTTC.